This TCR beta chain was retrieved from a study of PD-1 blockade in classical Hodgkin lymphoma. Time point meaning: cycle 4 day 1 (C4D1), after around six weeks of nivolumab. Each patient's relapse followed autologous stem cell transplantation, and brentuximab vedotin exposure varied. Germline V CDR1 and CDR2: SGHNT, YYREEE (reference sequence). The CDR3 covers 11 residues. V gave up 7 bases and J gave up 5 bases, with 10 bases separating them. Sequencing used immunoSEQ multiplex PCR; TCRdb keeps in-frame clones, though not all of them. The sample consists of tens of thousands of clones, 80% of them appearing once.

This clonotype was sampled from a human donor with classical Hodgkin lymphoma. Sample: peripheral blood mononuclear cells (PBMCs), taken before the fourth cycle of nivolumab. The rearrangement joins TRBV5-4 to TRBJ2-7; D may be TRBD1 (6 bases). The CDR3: CASSQGHEQYF. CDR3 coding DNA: TGTGCCAGCTCCCAGGGGCACGAGCAGTACTTC.